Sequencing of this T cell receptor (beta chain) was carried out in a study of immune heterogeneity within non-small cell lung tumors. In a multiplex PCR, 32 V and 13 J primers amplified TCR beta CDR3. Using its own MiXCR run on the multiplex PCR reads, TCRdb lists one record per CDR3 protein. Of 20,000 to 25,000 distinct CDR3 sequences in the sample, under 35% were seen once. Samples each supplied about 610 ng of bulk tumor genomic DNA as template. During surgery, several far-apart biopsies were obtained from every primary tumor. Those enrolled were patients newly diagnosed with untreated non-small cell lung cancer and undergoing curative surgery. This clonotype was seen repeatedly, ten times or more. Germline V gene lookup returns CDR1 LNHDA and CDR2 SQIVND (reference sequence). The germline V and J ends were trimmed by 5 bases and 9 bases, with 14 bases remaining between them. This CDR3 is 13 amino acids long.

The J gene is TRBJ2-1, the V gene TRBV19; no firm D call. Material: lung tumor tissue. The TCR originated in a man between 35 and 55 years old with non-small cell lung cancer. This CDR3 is CASSRLGWGEQFF. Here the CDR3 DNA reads TGTGCCAGTAGTCGACTTGGGTGGGGTGAGCAGTTCTTC.